A selection of T cell receptor beta chains follows, all from one sample in a study of blood T cell repertoires in COVID-19. The data were produced by immunoSEQ multiplex PCR, yet TCRdb's version contains in-frame clones alone and is incomplete. Here the sample spans 50,000 to 65,000 clones, about 82% being singletons. The specimen sequenced was peripheral blood. These receptors originate from a man aged 65 to 79 with acute or convalescent COVID-19. The CDR3 runs from the conserved cysteine through the conserved F or W. The D gene is left open where the match is weak. For some rows the clone size is stated as once, few or many, or as a class when expanded; others skip it.

J gene | D gene | clone size | V gene | CDR3 DNA | CDR3 protein
TRBJ2-5 | TRBD1 | NA | TRBV5-1 | TGCGCCAGCAGCTCCCTACCGGGACAGGGTGGAGAGACCCAGTACTTC | CASSSLPGQGGETQYF
TRBJ1-1 | NA | NA | TRBV2 | TGTGCCAGCAGCTATACAGTGAACACTGAAGCTTTCTTT | CASSYTVNTEAFF
TRBJ1-1 | NA | NA | TRBV6-5 | TGTGCCAGCAGTTACTCGGCCCGCGGGGGGGATGAAGCTTTCTTT | CASSYSARGGDEAFF
TRBJ2-1 | TRBD2 | NA | TRBV19 | TGTGCCAGTAGACTAGCGGGGGGGCCCCGTGAGCAGTTCTTC | CASRLAGGPREQFF
TRBJ1-4 | NA | NA | TRBV11-3 | TGTGCCAGCAGCTTGACAGTTTCGACCACTAATGAAAAACTGTTTTTT | CASSLTVSTTNEKLFF
TRBJ2-7 | TRBD1 | NA | TRBV18 | TGTGCCAGCTCACCACCGGGACAGGGAGGATACGAGCAGTACTTC | CASSPPGQGGYEQYF
TRBJ2-7 | NA | NA | TRBV14 | TGTGCCAGCAGCCAAGATTGGGGCAGGGAATACGAGCAGTACTTC | CASSQDWGREYEQYF
TRBJ2-2 | TRBD2 | NA | TRBV3-1/TRBV3-2 | TGTGCCAGCAGCTACGGACTAGCGGGGATGAACACCGGGGAGCTGTTTTTT | CASSYGLAGMNTGELFF
TRBJ2-7 | TRBD2 | NA | TRBV28 | TGTGCCAGCAGTTTTTTCGTAGCGGGGGTGAACGAGCAGTACTTC | CASSFFVAGVNEQYF
TRBJ2-7 | TRBD1 | many | TRBV18 | TGTGCCAGCTCACCACCGGGACAGGTAACCTACGAGCAGTACTTC | CASSPPGQVTYEQYF
TRBJ2-7 | NA | NA | TRBV5-6 | TGTGCCAGCAGCTTGGAGGGGGTCTACGAGCAGTACTTC | CASSLEGVYEQYF
TRBJ1-5 | TRBD1 | NA | TRBV2 | TGTGCCAGCAGTCGGGACAGGGCCCAGCATTTT | CASSRDRAQHF
TRBJ1-1 | NA | NA | TRBV5-1 | TGCGCCAGCAGCTTGTCGGGGGTAGGGGACACTGAAGCTTTCTTT | CASSLSGVGDTEAFF
TRBJ1-6 | NA | few | TRBV24-1 | TGTGCCGCCACCCTGCTAGGTATATATAATTCACCCCTCCACTTT | CAATLLGIYNSPLHF
TRBJ2-7 | NA | few | TRBV7-2 | TGTGCCAGCAGCGCAGGGCCAGGCTACGAGCAGTACTTC | CASSAGPGYEQYF
TRBJ2-5 | NA | NA | TRBV12-5 | TGTGCTAGTGGTTTGGTTAGTGAGACCCAGTACTTC | CASGLVSETQYF
TRBJ1-1 | NA | NA | TRBV27 | TGTGCCAGCAGTTCAAACCAGGGTAACACTGAAGCTTTCTTT | CASSSNQGNTEAFF
TRBJ2-1 | NA | NA | TRBV6-4 | TGTGCCAGCACCCCCGGTCCTTCATACTCATACAATGAGCAGTTCTTC | CASTPGPSYSYNEQFF
TRBJ2-7 | TRBD1 | NA | TRBV5-6 | TGTGCCAGCAGACAGACAGGGGGTGGGTACGAGCAGTACTTC | CASRQTGGGYEQYF
TRBJ1-2 | NA | NA | TRBV19 | TGTGCCAGTAGTATAGCGCAGGAGGCTAACTATGGCTACACCTTC | CASSIAQEANYGYTF
TRBJ2-1 | NA | NA | TRBV7-8 | TGTGCCAGCAGCGTATCCGGTACTAGTGGTAACAATGAGCAGTTCTTC | CASSVSGTSGNNEQFF
TRBJ2-7 | TRBD1 | NA | TRBV9 | TGTGCCAGCAGCGTGGCGGGCAGACAGGGGGACTACGAGCAGTACTTC | CASSVAGRQGDYEQYF
TRBJ2-3 | NA | NA | TRBV20-1 | TGCAGTGGGCCATACACAGATACGCAGTATTTT | CSGPYTDTQYF
TRBJ2-5 | TRBD2 | NA | TRBV5-6 | TGTGCCAGCAGCGACGGGGGGGAGACCCAGTACTTC | CASSDGGETQYF
TRBJ2-5 | TRBD1 | NA | TRBV29-1 | TGCAGCGTTTCTGCGGGACAGGGACAAGAGACCCAGTACTTC | CSVSAGQGQETQYF
TRBJ1-2 | NA | many | TRBV9 | TGTGCCAGCAGCGTAGCGGCGGGACTGTCTACGGCCTTC | CASSVAAGLSTAF
TRBJ1-4 | TRBD1 | NA | TRBV28 | TGTGCCAGCAGTTCCTGGACAGGGGGAAATGAAAAACTGTTTTTT | CASSSWTGGNEKLFF
TRBJ1-5 | NA | once | TRBV4-2 | TGTGCCAGCAGCCAAGGGGAGCCGGACAGCGGGGATCAGCCCCAGCATTTT | CASSQGEPDSGDQPQHF
TRBJ2-1 | TRBD2 | NA | TRBV9 | TGTGCCAGCAGCGCCAGCGGGGGGGCTGGAAATGAGCAGTTCTTC | CASSASGGAGNEQFF
TRBJ2-1 | NA | NA | TRBV6-4 | TGTGCCAGCAGTGGAGCTCTAGCCGGCGAGCAGTTCTTC | CASSGALAGEQFF
TRBJ2-5 | TRBD2 | NA | TRBV3-1/TRBV3-2 | TGTGCCAGCAGCCAAGGACTAGCATTAGAGACCCAGTACTTC | CASSQGLALETQYF
TRBJ1-5 | TRBD1 | NA | TRBV6-2/TRBV6-3 | TGTGCCAGCAGTCCCAGGGGGCCGAGCAATCAGCCCCAGCATTTT | CASSPRGPSNQPQHF
TRBJ2-5 | TRBD2 | NA | TRBV4-1 | TGCGCCAGCAGCCAAGGGGAGGGTCAGGCCGTAGAGACCCAGTACTTC | CASSQGEGQAVETQYF
TRBJ1-2 | TRBD1 | NA | TRBV25-1 | TGTGCCAGCAGTGGCCCCGGGGACAGGAGATACTATGGCTACACCTTC | CASSGPGDRRYYGYTF
TRBJ2-3 | TRBD2 | NA | TRBV15 | TGTGCCACCAGCAGAGAGCGGGGGGGTACCACAGATACGCAGTATTTT | CATSRERGGTTDTQYF
TRBJ2-5 | TRBD1 | NA | TRBV5-4 | TGTGCCAGCAGCCCCGGGACAGGGAGCCGGGAGACCCAGTACTTC | CASSPGTGSRETQYF
TRBJ2-7 | NA | NA | TRBV6-1 | TGTGCCAGCAGTGAAGCCGGGGGGCCGAACTACGAGCAGTACTTC | CASSEAGGPNYEQYF
TRBJ2-3 | NA | NA | TRBV4-1 | TGCGCCAGCAGCCAAGATCTCTACCGGGCCGGGGTGGATACGCAGTATTTT | CASSQDLYRAGVDTQYF
TRBJ1-1 | NA | NA | TRBV3-1/TRBV3-2 | TGTGCCAGCAAGGCAGGGAACACTGAAGCTTTCTTT | CASKAGNTEAFF
TRBJ1-4 | NA | few | TRBV14 | TGTGCCAGCAGCCCCAAGCCCGCAACTAATGAAAAACTGTTTTTT | CASSPKPATNEKLFF
TRBJ2-1 | TRBD1 | NA | TRBV5-4 | TGTGCCAGCAGCTTCGACAGGGCAGGGTTCGACGAGCAGTTCTTC | CASSFDRAGFDEQFF
TRBJ2-5 | NA | NA | TRBV19 | TGTGCCAGTACCACTATCCACGGAAGAGAGACCCAGTACTTC | CASTTIHGRETQYF
TRBJ1-1 | NA | NA | TRBV7-9 | TGTGCCAGCAGTCAGCAAGTGGAGGCTGAAGCTTTCTTT | CASSQQVEAEAFF
TRBJ1-5 | NA | NA | TRBV3-1/TRBV3-2 | TGTGCCAGCAGCCCGACGGGTCGCAATCAGCCCCAGCATTTT | CASSPTGRNQPQHF
TRBJ2-3 | TRBD1 | NA | TRBV19 | TGTGCCAGTAGTATAGATCAGAGTCCGGACAGGGGAAGCACAGATACGCAGTATTTT | CASSIDQSPDRGSTDTQYF
TRBJ1-5 | NA | NA | TRBV10-3 | TGTGCCATCAGCCAGGGGAGCGGGGACACCTATCAGCCCCAGCATTTT | CAISQGSGDTYQPQHF
TRBJ2-6 | TRBD2 | NA | TRBV5-6 | TGTGCCAGCAGCTTGCCTCTAGCGGGGGACACTGGGGCCAACGTCCTGACTTTC | CASSLPLAGDTGANVLTF
TRBJ1-4 | TRBD1 | NA | TRBV5-1 | TGCGCCAGCAGCTTACAGGGGACTAATGAAAAACTGTTTTTT | CASSLQGTNEKLFF
TRBJ2-2 | NA | NA | TRBV27 | TGTGCCAGCAGTTTCTCGGGGGGCGACGGGGAGCTGTTTTTT | CASSFSGGDGELFF
TRBJ2-7 | NA | NA | TRBV5-1 | TGCGCCAGCAGAGTCAACGCAGCGGACCTAACCCCCTACGAGCAGTACTTC | CASRVNAADLTPYEQYF
TRBJ1-6 | TRBD1 | NA | TRBV2 | TGTGCCAGCAGAACCGGGACAGGGGCCTTAATTCTCCACTTT | CASRTGTGALILHF
TRBJ2-3 | TRBD1 | NA | TRBV24-1 | TGTGCCACCAGTGATTGGGACAGTCAAGATACGCAGTATTTT | CATSDWDSQDTQYF
TRBJ1-4 | TRBD1 | NA | TRBV19 | TGTGCCAGTAGTACTACAGGGGGCGTCGGTGAAAAACTGTTTTTT | CASSTTGGVGEKLFF
TRBJ1-6 | TRBD1 | NA | TRBV7-6 | TGTGCCAGCAGCTTAGCGGGGGACAGGGGCCCTCTTAATTCACCCCTCCACTTT | CASSLAGDRGPLNSPLHF
TRBJ2-1 | TRBD2 | NA | TRBV4-2 | TGTGCCAGCAGCCATTCCACGGGACTAGCGAGTTTCCGCTCCTACAATGAGCAGTTCTTC | CASSHSTGLASFRSYNEQFF
TRBJ2-1 | TRBD1 | NA | TRBV29-1 | TGCAGCGTCCTACGACAGGGGGGCAATGAGCAGTTCTTC | CSVLRQGGNEQFF
TRBJ2-1 | TRBD1 | NA | TRBV5-1 | TGCGCCAGCAGCTTAGACAGGGGATACAATGAGCAGTTCTTC | CASSLDRGYNEQFF